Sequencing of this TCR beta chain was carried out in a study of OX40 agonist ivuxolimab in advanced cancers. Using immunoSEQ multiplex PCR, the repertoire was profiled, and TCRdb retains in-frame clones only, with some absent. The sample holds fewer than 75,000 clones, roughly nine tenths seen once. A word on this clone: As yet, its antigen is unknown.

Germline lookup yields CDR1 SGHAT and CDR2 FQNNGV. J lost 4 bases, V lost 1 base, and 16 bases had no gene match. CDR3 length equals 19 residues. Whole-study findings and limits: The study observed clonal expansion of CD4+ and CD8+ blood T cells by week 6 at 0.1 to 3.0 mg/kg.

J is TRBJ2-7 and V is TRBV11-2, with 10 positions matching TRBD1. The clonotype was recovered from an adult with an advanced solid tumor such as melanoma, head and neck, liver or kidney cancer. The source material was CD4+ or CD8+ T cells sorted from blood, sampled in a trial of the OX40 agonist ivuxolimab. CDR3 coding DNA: TGTGCCAGCAGCTTAGGAGAGGGGTTTCAGGGGACAGGGGTGTACGAGCAGTACTTC. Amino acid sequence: CASSLGEGFQGTGVYEQYF.